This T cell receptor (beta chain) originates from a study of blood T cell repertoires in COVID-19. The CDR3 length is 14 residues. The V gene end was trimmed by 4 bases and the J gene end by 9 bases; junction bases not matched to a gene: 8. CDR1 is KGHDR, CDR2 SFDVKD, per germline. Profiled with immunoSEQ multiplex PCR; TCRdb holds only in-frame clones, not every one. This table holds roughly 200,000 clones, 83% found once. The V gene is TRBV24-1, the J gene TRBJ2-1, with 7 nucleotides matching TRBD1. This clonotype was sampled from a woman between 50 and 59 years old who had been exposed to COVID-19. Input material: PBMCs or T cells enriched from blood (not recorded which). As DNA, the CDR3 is TGTGCCACCAGTGACCCACGACAGGGCGGTGAGCAGTTCTTC. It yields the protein CATSDPRQGGEQFF.